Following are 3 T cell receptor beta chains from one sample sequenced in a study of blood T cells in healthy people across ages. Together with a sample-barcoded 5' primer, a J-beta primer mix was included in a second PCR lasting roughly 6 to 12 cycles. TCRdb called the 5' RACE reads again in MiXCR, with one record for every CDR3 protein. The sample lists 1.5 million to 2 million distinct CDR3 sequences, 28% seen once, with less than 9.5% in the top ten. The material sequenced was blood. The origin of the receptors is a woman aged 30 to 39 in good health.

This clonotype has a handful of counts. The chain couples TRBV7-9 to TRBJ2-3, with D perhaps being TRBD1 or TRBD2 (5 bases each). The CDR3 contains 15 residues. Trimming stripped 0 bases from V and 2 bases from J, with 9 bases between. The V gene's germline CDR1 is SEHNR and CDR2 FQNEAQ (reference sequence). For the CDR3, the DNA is TGTGCCAGCAGCTTAGCCGGGACCTACACAGATACGCAGTATTTT. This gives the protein CASSLAGTYTDTQYF.

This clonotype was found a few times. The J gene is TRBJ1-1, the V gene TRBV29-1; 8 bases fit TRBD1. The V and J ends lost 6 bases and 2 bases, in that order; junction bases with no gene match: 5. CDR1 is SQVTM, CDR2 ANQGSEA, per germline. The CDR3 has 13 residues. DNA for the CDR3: TGCAGCGTGCAGGGGGCGGGTAACACTGAAGCTTTCTTT. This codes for CSVQGAGNTEAFF.

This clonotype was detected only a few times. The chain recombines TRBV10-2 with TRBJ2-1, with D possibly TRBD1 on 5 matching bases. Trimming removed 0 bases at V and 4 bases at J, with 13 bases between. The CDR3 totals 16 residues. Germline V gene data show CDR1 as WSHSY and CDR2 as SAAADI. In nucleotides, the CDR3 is TGCGCCAGCAGTGAGTCTGGGGCCACCTTTTACAATGAGCAGTTCTTC. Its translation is CASSESGATFYNEQFF.